Each of the 6 T cell receptor beta chains below was sequenced from the same sample in a study of cytomegalovirus exposure and HLA in healthy donors. The primer mix had 60 Vbeta and 13 Jbeta primers. The table came from immunoSEQ multiplex PCR; TCRdb's copy has only in-frame clones and leaves some out. This sample has 80,000 or so clones, with 78% found just once. Sequenced input: PBMCs. These receptors were collected from a man aged 35 to 55 in good health and CMV-seronegative.

CDR3 amino acids: CASSVAMGLAGRAFF. CDR3 DNA sequence: TGTGCCAGCAGCGTAGCGATGGGCCTTGCGGGGAGAGCTTTCTTT. The J gene is TRBJ1-1, the V gene TRBV9; no clear D. Trimming shortened V by 0 bases and J by 10 bases, and 19 bases separated the two germline ends. Germline CDR1 reads SGDLS; CDR2 reads YYNGEE. The CDR3 consists of 15 residues.

The gene calls are TRBV9 and TRBJ1-2, with TRBD1 matching 8 bases. Per the germline V gene, CDR1 is SGDLS and CDR2 is YYNGEE. J lost 8 bases, V lost 4 bases, and 25 bases had no gene match. This CDR3 comprises 19 residues. In DNA, the CDR3 is TGTGCCAGCAGCTCACCCGCAACGGGGGACAGGAGTGGATTGATGGGCTACACCTTC. Protein product: CASSSPATGDRSGLMGYTF.

The chain carries TRBV30 and TRBJ2-1; 12 nucleotides agree with TRBD1. Looked up from germline, CDR1 is GTSNPN and CDR2 is SVGIG (reference sequence). The CDR3 totals 17 residues. After removal of 5 bases from V and 6 bases from J, the junction contained 14 bases not matched to a gene. CDR3 nucleotide sequence: TGTGCCTGGGTTTATTCTCCGGGACAGGGGGCCCCCAATGAGCAGTTCTTC. Protein sequence: CAWVYSPGQGAPNEQFF.

V gene TRBV11-1 combines with J gene TRBJ2-5; D is perhaps TRBD2 (6 bases). Trimming pared 1 base from V and 11 bases from J, leaving 14 bases between. CDR3 size: 13 residues. Germline CDR1 SGHAT, CDR2 FQDESV (reference sequence). The CDR3 nucleotides are TGTGCCAGCAGCTTAGAACGGCTTCGGGAGCAGTACTTC. It encodes CASSLERLREQYF.

As regards this clone: One end of the junction does not line up with germline, which may come from a read error. V and J are TRBV7-9 and TRBJ1-6, with D maybe TRBD1 (5 bases). Per germline, CDR1 SEHNR and CDR2 FQNEAQ (reference sequence). There are 19 residues in the CDR3. In DNA form, the CDR3 reads TGTTCCAGCAGCTTACGGAGTGGGGGGGACCTCTCCTATAATTCACCCCTCCACTTT. Its translation: CSSSLRSGGDLSYNSPLHF.

The J gene is TRBJ1-1, the V gene TRBV2, with D possibly being TRBD1 (6 bases). This CDR3 is 13 amino acids long. V lost 3 bases, J lost 4 bases, and 9 bases lay in between. Germline V gene lookup returns CDR1 SNHLY and CDR2 FYNNEI. The CDR3 nucleotides are TGTGCCAGCAGTGAGGGGGCGGGCACTGAAGCTTTCTTT. This gives the protein CASSEGAGTEAFF.